These 27 T cell receptor beta chains came from one sample sequenced in a study of blood T cell repertoires in COVID-19. The repertoire was sequenced with immunoSEQ multiplex PCR; TCRdb's copy has only in-frame clones and lacks some. Here the sample spans around 200,000 clones, around 84% being singletons. Sequencing used peripheral blood. The receptors derive from a man older than 75 with acute or convalescent COVID-19.

The CDR3 DNA is TGTGCCAGCAGTTCTCGTTACGAGCAGTACGTC. This sequence encodes CASSSRYEQYV. This chain joins TRBV6-6 and TRBJ2-7; D gene uncertain. Germline V gene lookup returns CDR1 MNHNY and CDR2 SVGAGI (reference sequence). The CDR3 covers 11 residues. Trimming took 4 bases from V and 4 from J, leaving 5 bases between them.

The chain has TRBV2 and TRBJ1-1, with 8 bases lining up with TRBD1. Unmatched junction bases numbered 6, after V lost 4 bases and J lost 5 bases. This CDR3 comprises 14 residues. Germline-derived CDR1 and CDR2 are SNHLY and FYNNEI. This CDR3 reads CASSALQGGTEAFF. The CDR3 bases are TGTGCCAGCAGTGCCTTACAGGGGGGGACTGAAGCTTTCTTT.

J is TRBJ2-7 and V is TRBV6-1; D may be TRBD1 (6 bases). In germline, CDR1 is MNHNS, CDR2 SASEGT. The CDR3 has 15 amino acids. The V and J ends lost 3 bases and 9 bases respectively, with 21 bases between them. The CDR3: CASSEESGTSWRQYF. CDR3 nucleotide sequence: TGTGCCAGCAGTGAGGAATCCGGGACAAGCTGGAGGCAGTACTTC.

The gene calls are TRBV6-2 or TRBV6-3 and TRBJ2-7, with D possibly being TRBD1 (5 bases). Germline CDR1 and CDR2: MNHEY and SVGEGT. V dropped 5 bases and J dropped 3 bases, with 8 bases sitting between them. CDR3 length: 12 residues. For the CDR3, the DNA is TGTGCCAGCAGTGTCCAGGGCTACGAGCAGTACGTC. Translating gives CASSVQGYEQYV.

In its sample, this clone was seen a few times. V gene TRBV7-2 combines with J gene TRBJ1-6; 7 nucleotides agree with TRBD1. CDR1 is SGHTA and CDR2 is FQGNSA in the germline V gene. The V gene end was trimmed by 5 bases and the J gene end by 13 bases; junction bases not matched to a gene: 11. The CDR3 consists of 14 residues. This CDR3 is CASSLQTGPAPLHF. The CDR3 DNA sequence: TGTGCCAGCAGCCTTCAGACAGGGCCGGCTCCCCTCCACTTT.

This chain links TRBV20-1 with TRBJ2-5; D uncertain. The CDR3 extends over 11 amino acids. Trimming took off 1 base at V and 2 bases at J, with 2 bases between the two ends. The germline CDR1 and CDR2 sequences are DFQATT and SNEGSKA (reference sequence). The CDR3, as DNA: TGCAGTGCTAGAGCACAAGAGACCCAGTACTTC. Translating it yields CSARAQETQYF.

The V and J genes are TRBV2 and TRBJ2-1; no reliable D call. This CDR3 contains 13 residues. Trimming shortened V by 3 bases and J by 10 bases, and 13 bases separated the two germline ends. The germline V gene encodes CDR1 SNHLY and CDR2 FYNNEI. The CDR3 loop is CASSDPSRSEQFF. Written as DNA, the CDR3 is TGTGCCAGCAGTGATCCTAGTCGATCAGAGCAGTTCTTC.

The chain uses TRBV18 and TRBJ1-1; D gene ambiguous. This CDR3 comprises 14 residues. The V gene lost 5 bases and the J gene lost 1 base, with 11 bases spanning the gap. CDR1 and CDR2 from the germline V gene are KGHSH and LQKENI. The CDR3 DNA is TGTGCCAGCTCAGTAGCCCTGGGGAACACTGAAGCTTTCTTT. This codes for CASSVALGNTEAFF.

The CDR3 DNA reads TGCGCCAGCAGCCCGGACAGGGGCCCATCTGGGGCCAACGTCCTGACTTTC. Its translation: CASSPDRGPSGANVLTF. This chain links TRBV5-1 with TRBJ2-6, with 9 bases that match TRBD1. Losses at the gene ends were 4 bases for V and 1 base for J; bases not matched to a gene: 6. Germline CDR1 reads SGHRS; CDR2 reads YFSETQ. The CDR3 totals 17 residues.

This chain links TRBV15 with TRBJ2-1; 8 bases align to TRBD2. Germline V gives CDR1 LNHNV, CDR2 YYDKDF (reference sequence). This CDR3 is 16 amino acids long. V gave up 0 bases and J gave up 4 bases; unmatched junction bases: 5. The CDR3: CATSRDVSGTYNEQFF. The CDR3 DNA reads TGTGCCACCAGCAGAGATGTTAGCGGGACTTACAATGAGCAGTTCTTC.

The chain is built from TRBV9 and TRBJ2-2, with 7 bases lining up with TRBD2. Germline V gene lookup returns CDR1 SGDLS and CDR2 YYNGEE. This CDR3 has 19 residues. Germline trimming cut 0 bases from V and 0 bases from J; bases unmatched to any gene: 11. CDR3 sequence: CASSVALSSGRANTGELFF. The CDR3 DNA reads as TGTGCCAGCAGCGTAGCTTTGTCTAGCGGCCGCGCGAACACCGGGGAGCTGTTTTTT.

This chain links TRBV6-5 with TRBJ2-1, with a tentative D call TRBD2 (6 bases). CDR1 is MNHEY and CDR2 is SVGAGI in the germline V gene. The CDR3 runs to 13 residues. V was shortened by 7 bases and J by 2 bases, with 9 bases between the two germline ends. CDR3 sequence (DNA): TGTGCCAGCAAGAAGCGGGCCTACAATGAGCAGTTCTTC. Amino acids: CASKKRAYNEQFF.

The rearrangement joins TRBV18 to TRBJ1-3, with TRBD1 identical over 7 bases. V lost 3 bases, J lost 11 bases, and 10 bases stayed unmatched. This CDR3 has 14 residues. The germline gives CDR1 KGHSH, CDR2 LQKENI. The CDR3 region has the DNA TGTGCCAGCTCACCGAAGGGGGCTTCCGGGCCCATATATTTT. Translating gives CASSPKGASGPIYF.

The chain carries TRBV19 and TRBJ1-1; 10 nucleotides line up with TRBD1. The junction had 8 bases not matched to a gene; V was cut back by 8 bases and J by 5 bases. The CDR3 consists of 14 residues. Germline V gene sequence: CDR1 LNHDA, CDR2 SQIVND (reference sequence). The CDR3 bases are TGTGCCAGTCTTACCGGGACAGGGGTTACTGAAGCTTTCTTT. Its translation is CASLTGTGVTEAFF.

The chain combines TRBV5-1 with TRBJ1-1; D unclear. This CDR3 is 15 amino acids long. The germline V and J ends were trimmed by 2 bases and 2 bases, with 13 bases remaining between them. The germline V gene has CDR1 SGHRS and CDR2 YFSETQ. Written as DNA, the CDR3 is TGCGCCAGCAGCTTTTGGGCAGGAACCAACACTGAAGCTTTCTTT. Amino acids: CASSFWAGTNTEAFF.

The V call is TRBV27, the J call TRBJ2-7, with 7 bases lining up with TRBD2. V was clipped by 3 bases and J by 2 bases; unmatched bases: 7. The germline V gene encodes CDR1 MNHEY and CDR2 SMNVEV (reference sequence). This CDR3 region has 15 residues. CDR3 bases: TGTGCCAGCAGTTTGGGGTGGGAGGGCCCCTACGAGCAGTACTTC. This gives the protein CASSLGWEGPYEQYF.

The V call is TRBV3-1 (or the pseudogene TRBV3-2), the J call TRBJ1-2; TRBD1 matches 8 bases. Germline trimming cut 4 bases from V and 0 bases from J; bases unmatched to any gene: 7. CDR3 length: 16 residues. Germline CDR1 LGHDT, CDR2 YNNKEL (reference sequence). CDR3 in DNA: TGTGCCAGCAGCCCCTCCGACAGGGGCACTAACTATGGCTACACCTTC. Translated: CASSPSDRGTNYGYTF.

V usage is TRBV21-1 and J usage is TRBJ1-6; TRBD1, as called in the table, went unchecked against the DNA. TRBV21-1 is described as a pseudogene. This CDR3 is built from 16 residues. The CDR3 here is CASSAQGSSYNSPLHF. CDR3 in DNA: TGTGCCAGCAGCGCACAGGGTAGCTCCTATAATTCACCCCTCCACTTT.

This clone was counted between two and nine times. The V call is TRBV6-6, the J call TRBJ2-2; a possible D gene is TRBD1 (5 bases). From germline, CDR1 is MNHNY and CDR2 SVGAGI (reference sequence). The V end lost 5 bases, the J end lost 0 bases, and 19 bases lay between the germline ends. The CDR3 is 18 amino acids. CDR3 sequence reads: CASSPTSIQVANTGELFF. CDR3 in DNA: TGTGCCAGCAGTCCTACCTCCATACAGGTTGCGAACACCGGGGAGCTGTTTTTT.

The genes are TRBV6-2 or TRBV6-3 and TRBJ2-7; the D gene is possibly TRBD1 (6 bases). This CDR3 contains 16 residues. Trimming cost V 4 bases and J 2 bases, with 18 bases left between them. Germline CDR1 MNHEY, CDR2 SVGEGT. CDR3 in amino acids: CASSSPTYRVTYEQYV. CDR3 sequence (DNA): TGTGCCAGCAGTTCTCCAACTTACAGGGTCACCTACGAGCAGTACGTC.

CDR3 region: CATSDSDSSYEQYV. The CDR3, as DNA: TGTGCCACCAGTGATTCGGACAGCTCCTACGAGCAGTACGTC. This chain links TRBV24-1 with TRBJ2-7, with D maybe TRBD1 (6 bases). The germline V and J ends were trimmed by 2 bases and 0 bases, with 7 bases remaining between them. This CDR3 contains 14 residues. CDR1 is KGHDR and CDR2 is SFDVKD in the germline V gene.

This clone was detected a few times. The CDR3 nucleotides are TGTGCCATCAGTGACGGGACACTTTACGAGCAGTACTTC. This sequence encodes CAISDGTLYEQYF. The genes are TRBV10-3 and TRBJ2-7; TRBD1 is a possible D gene (6 bases). The germline V gene has CDR1 ENHRY and CDR2 SYGVKD. The CDR3 is 13 residues long. V was trimmed by 3 bases and J by 4 bases, leaving 10 bases between them.

The chain employs TRBV12-3 or TRBV12-4 and TRBJ2-5, with 8 bases identical to TRBD2. Trimming removed 5 bases from V and 4 bases from J; junction bases left unmatched: 3. The CDR3 loop spans 13 amino acids. CDR3 in amino acids: CASSTGLVETQYF. The CDR3 bases are TGTGCCAGCAGTACGGGACTAGTAGAGACCCAGTACTTC.

The rearrangement uses TRBV29-1 and TRBJ2-2, with D perhaps TRBD2 (5 bases). Germline lookup yields CDR1 SQVTM and CDR2 ANQGSEA. The ends were cut back, 1 base at V and 4 bases at J, with 13 bases in the middle. The CDR3 extends over 15 amino acids. The CDR3 spells CSVEVGKSGTGELFF. The CDR3 DNA reads TGCAGCGTTGAAGTGGGGAAGAGCGGCACCGGGGAGCTGTTTTTT.

J is TRBJ1-2 and V is TRBV12-3 or TRBV12-4; tentatively, D is TRBD1 (5 bases). CDR3 size: 13 residues. Trimming took 7 bases from V and 8 from J, leaving 17 bases between them. CDR3 in amino acids: CASTKTGDRGYTF. The CDR3 nucleotides are TGTGCCAGCACCAAAACGGGGGATCGGGGCTACACCTTC.

The chain carries TRBV19 and TRBJ2-7; 9 positions agree with TRBD1. This CDR3 is built from 16 residues. CDR1 and CDR2 (germline): LNHDA, SQIVND (reference sequence). V was clipped by 3 bases and J by 0 bases; unmatched bases: 6. The CDR3 DNA is TGTGCCAGTAGTATGGCCGGACAGGGGAGCTCCTACGAGCAGTACTTC. This translates into CASSMAGQGSSYEQYF. The full variable domain, with the rest looked up from reference TRBV19 and TRBJ2-7, is DGGITQSPKYLFRKEGQNVTLSCEQNLNHDAMYWYRQDPGQGLRLIYYSQIVNDFQKGDIAEGYSVSREKKESFPLTVTSAQKNPTAFYLCASSMAGQGSSYEQYFGPGTRLTVT.

There are a few counts of this clone. The chain employs TRBV4-2 and TRBJ1-5, with 8 bases identical to TRBD1. The CDR3 totals 16 residues. Trimming at V came to 5 bases and at J to 0 bases, leaving 6 bases not matched to a gene. The germline gives CDR1 LGHNA, CDR2 YNFKEQ. The CDR3 sequence is CASSRGQGGSNQPQHF. DNA of the CDR3: TGTGCCAGCAGCAGAGGACAGGGAGGTAGCAATCAGCCCCAGCATTTT.